This TCR beta chain was sequenced for a study of blood T cell repertoires in COVID-19. The method was immunoSEQ multiplex PCR; TCRdb's version includes in-frame clones alone and lacks a portion of them. The table lists about 77,000 clones, about 87% of them singletons. This receptor was identified in a woman of 80 years or more with acute or convalescent COVID-19. The sample consisted of peripheral blood.

The CDR3 DNA reads as TGTGCTAGTGGTTTGCGGGATGAGCAGTTCTTC. Amino acid sequence: CASGLRDEQFF. The chain carries TRBV12-5 and TRBJ2-1, with D hard to call. The CDR3 runs 11 residues. The V end was cut by 2 bases, the J end by 8 bases, with 4 bases between. Germline V gene lookup returns CDR1 LGHNT and CDR2 FRNRAP.